These T cell receptor beta chains were read from a single sample in a study of molecular identifiers for immune sequencing clone quantification. TCRdb ran MiXCR on the PCR reads and lists one entry per CDR3 protein. The sample consists of about 640,000 distinct CDR3 sequences, just under 20% of them appearing once. Specimen: naive CD8+ T cells from blood, with Jurkat cell RNA spiked in. These receptors were taken from a human donor in good health. Some libraries in this study had Jurkat cell RNA spiked in. CDR3s include the opening cysteine and the closing phenylalanine or tryptophan. The D gene is left open where the match is weak. The listing skips clone size in some rows; elsewhere it reads once, few, many or a size class.

j_call v_call clone_size d_call cdr3_aa cdr3_nt
TRBJ1-1 TRBV14 many . CASSQDIRGGGTEAFF TGTGCCAGCAGCCAAGATATAAGGGGCGGTGGCACTGAAGCTTTCTTT
TRBJ2-7 TRBV7-9 many TRBD1 CASSPPTGESYEQYF TGTGCCAGCAGCCCCCCGACAGGGGAAAGCTACGAGCAGTACTTC
TRBJ2-5 TRBV12-3/TRBV12-4 many TRBD2 CASSFIRLAGPETQYF TGTGCCAGCAGTTTTATAAGGCTAGCGGGGCCAGAGACCCAGTACTTC
TRBJ2-3 TRBV20-1 many TRBD2 CSASSPGLAGTDTQYF TGCAGTGCTAGTTCACCGGGACTAGCGGGAACAGATACGCAGTATTTT
TRBJ2-1 TRBV7-2 many . CASSTRTTSYNEQFF TGTGCCAGCAGCACGCGGACAACTAGCTACAATGAGCAGTTCTTC
TRBJ1-4 TRBV12-3/TRBV12-4 many . CASSLVEKLFF TGTGCCAGCAGCTTAGTTGAAAAACTGTTTTTT
TRBJ1-2 TRBV7-9 . TRBD1 CASSSSDRDHGYTF TGTGCCAGCAGCTCCTCGGACAGGGACCATGGCTACACCTTC
TRBJ2-5 TRBV15 many . CATSARRQLRNQETQYF TGTGCCACCAGCGCACGACGACAACTACGTAACCAAGAGACCCAGTACTTC
TRBJ2-3 TRBV6-2/TRBV6-3 . . CASSEGPATDTQYF TGTGCCAGCAGTGAGGGCCCGGCGACAGATACGCAGTATTTT
TRBJ2-3 TRBV4-1 many TRBD1 CASSQERTGGVDTQYF TGCGCCAGCAGCCAAGAGAGAACAGGGGGCGTAGATACGCAGTATTTT
TRBJ1-1 TRBV28 many . CASTPTHRMNTEAFF TGTGCCAGCACGCCAACGCACAGGATGAACACTGAAGCTTTCTTT
TRBJ2-3 TRBV5-6 . TRBD1 CASSTDGTGGHPGTQYF TGTGCCAGCAGCACTGACGGGACAGGGGGACACCCAGGTACGCAGTATTTT
TRBJ1-1 TRBV27 . . CASSPAAGWDTEAFF TGTGCCAGCAGCCCCGCTGCAGGGTGGGACACTGAAGCTTTCTTT
TRBJ2-5 TRBV9 . . CASSVGQGTQYF TGTGCCAGCAGCGTAGGACAAGGGACCCAGTACTTC
TRBJ2-5 TRBV20-1 many TRBD2 CSAIGTSGSRWQETQYF TGCAGTGCCATCGGGACTAGCGGGAGTAGGTGGCAAGAGACCCAGTACTTC
TRBJ2-6 TRBV7-9 many . CASSLVGVGANVLTF TGTGCCAGCAGCTTAGTGGGGGTTGGGGCCAACGTCCTGACTTTC
TRBJ2-3 TRBV5-6 many TRBD2 CASSLRGSGREGNTQYF TGTGCCAGCAGCTTGAGGGGAAGCGGGAGGGAAGGTAATACGCAGTATTTT
TRBJ2-1 TRBV28 many . CASSLNPDYGGNEQFF TGTGCCAGCAGTTTAAACCCGGATTATGGTGGCAATGAGCAGTTCTTC
TRBJ1-2 TRBV4-2 many . CASSQPGPDGYTF TGTGCCAGCAGCCAACCCGGACCGGATGGCTACACCTTC
TRBJ2-5 TRBV28 many TRBD1 CASSFKGAGETQYF TGTGCCAGCAGTTTCAAGGGGGCTGGGGAGACCCAGTACTTC
TRBJ2-7 TRBV28 . TRBD2 CASSLRLAGTYEQYF TGTGCCAGCAGTCTGAGACTAGCGGGGACCTACGAGCAGTACTTC
TRBJ2-5 TRBV2 many TRBD2 CASSGLAGAPQETQYF TGTGCCAGCAGTGGGCTAGCGGGAGCCCCACAAGAGACCCAGTACTTC
TRBJ2-5 TRBV7-2 many TRBD1 CASSLAPTGAQETQYF TGTGCCAGCAGCTTAGCTCCCACAGGGGCCCAAGAGACCCAGTACTTC
TRBJ2-5 TRBV14 . TRBD2 CAGSQGGTSRIETQYF TGTGCCGGCAGCCAAGGGGGGACTAGCCGGATTGAGACCCAGTACTTC
TRBJ2-7 TRBV4-3 many . CASSQDARGTPYEQYF TGCGCCAGCAGCCAAGATGCACGGGGGACCCCCTACGAGCAGTACTTC
TRBJ2-2 TRBV7-9 . . CASSSGYVGQNTGELFF TGTGCCAGCAGCTCCGGTTATGTCGGCCAAAACACCGGGGAGCTGTTTTTT
TRBJ2-1 TRBV4-1 . TRBD2 CASSQEGGASGGAYEQFF TGCGCCAGCAGCCAAGAAGGCGGGGCTAGCGGGGGAGCCTACGAGCAGTTCTTC
TRBJ2-7 TRBV5-1 few TRBD2 CASSYQTDGGSSYEQYF TGCGCCAGCAGCTACCAAACGGACGGGGGGAGCTCCTACGAGCAGTACTTC
TRBJ1-1 TRBV5-3 . . CASTEYTEAFF TGTGCCAGCACCGAATACACTGAAGCTTTCTTT
TRBJ2-7 TRBV6-2/TRBV6-3 many . CASSRDTTRSYEQYF TGTGCCAGCAGCCGGGACACAACGAGGTCCTACGAGCAGTACTTC
TRBJ1-1 TRBV4-3 . TRBD1 CASSQEGQRRTEAFF TGCGCCAGCAGCCAGGAGGGACAGAGGAGGACTGAAGCTTTCTTT